Listed here is a single T cell receptor beta chain. Its antigen is undetermined. From germline, CDR1 is MDHEN and CDR2 SYDVKM. Trimming stripped 2 bases from V and 2 bases from J, with 15 bases between. The CDR3 length is 17 residues. The data were obtained in a study of naive and memory T cell subsets. General study results and limits: In CD4 and CD8 cells, diversity dropped from naive through EMRA. Possibly reflecting memory cells re-expressing CD45RA, a few larger clonotypes occurred in naive repertoires, especially CD8. There was no ground truth to check naive and memory subset results. A clonotype means one alpha or beta sequence, not an alpha/beta pair.

Two oligonucleotides, mixed equimolar, formed the beta constant-region primer covering TRBC1 and TRBC2. Ligated cDNA was amplified by four rounds of PCR with nested alpha and beta constant-region primers and SP2. TCRdb called the UMI-ligation and nested PCR reads again in MiXCR, with one record for every CDR3 protein. The sample shows over 130,000 distinct CDR3 sequences, approximately 20% of them seen only once. Four subsets defined by CD45RA and CD27 were sorted after CD3, CD4, CD8 and live/dead staining. The chain links TRBV28 to TRBJ2-2; D ambiguous. The specimen sequenced was naive CD8+ T cells from blood. The sequence came from a human donor in good health. CDR3 loop: CASSLPYVGPNTGELFF. The CDR3 bases are TGTGCCAGCAGTTTACCATATGTAGGGCCTAACACCGGGGAGCTGTTTTTT.